The source of this TCR beta chain is a study of shared clonotypes between healthy human individuals. Overall study findings and caveats: Compared with clonotypes that all four donors shared, non-shared clonotypes had lower generation probabilities. The study sampled only blood, and tissue repertoires likely differ.

The donors, all of them Caucasian adults, lived in Nashville, Tennessee. Assay used: immunoSEQ multiplex PCR; TCRdb lists only in-frame clones, some missing. The repertoire holds roughly 760,000 clones, with around 67% as singletons. As to this clone: Its matching antigen is unknown.

Trimming shortened V by 5 bases and J by 4 bases, and 12 bases separated the two germline ends. The CDR3 consists of 14 residues. Looked up from germline, CDR1 is SNHLY and CDR2 is FYNNEI. This sequence joins TRBV2 and TRBJ1-5; D remains unclear. Material for sequencing was memory CD4+ T cells sorted from blood. Subset of the sample: CD45RA-negative fraction. This TCR was recovered from a woman aged 25 to 45 in good health. The CDR3 is CASSSRTENQPQHF. Here the CDR3 DNA reads TGTGCCAGCAGTAGTCGGACGGAGAATCAGCCCCAGCATTTT.